Listed below are T cell receptor beta chains from one sample, sequenced in a study of cytomegalovirus exposure and HLA in healthy donors. Generated by immunoSEQ multiplex PCR, the TCRdb table keeps only in-frame clones and is missing some. The sample has 120,000 to 150,000 clones; roughly 79% are singletons. Source material: PBMCs. The receptors derive from a woman aged 25-40 years in good health and CMV-seronegative. CDR3s include the opening cysteine and the closing phenylalanine or tryptophan. A D gene is named only where the DNA matches it firmly. Size tells how often a clone was seen (once, few, many) or the class of an expanded clone, and some rows leave it out.

TGTGCCAGCAGCGTGTTGGAGGGTGAGCAGTTCTTC,CASSVLEGEQFF,TRBJ2-1,-,-,TRBV9
TGTGCCAGCAGCCTCCGGGACAGGTTCTACGAGCAGTACTTC,CASSLRDRFYEQYF,TRBJ2-7,-,TRBD1,TRBV28
TGTGCCAGCACCTCGACCAGCGGGGGGCCGCAGTATTTT,CASTSTSGGPQYF,TRBJ2-3,-,TRBD2,TRBV7-6
TGTGCCAGCAGCCCGAGGGACAGGGGGCTTCTGATCTCTGGAAACACCATATATTTT,CASSPRDRGLLISGNTIYF,TRBJ1-3,few,TRBD1,TRBV11-2
TGTGCCAGCAGCACTAAAGGGGGGACAGGGGATTCACCCCTCCACTTT,CASSTKGGTGDSPLHF,TRBJ1-6,once,TRBD1,TRBV13
TGTGCCAGCAGTGAGAATAGGGACAGGGACTACAATGAGCAGTTCTTC,CASSENRDRDYNEQFF,TRBJ2-1,few,TRBD1,TRBV2
TGTGCCAGCAGTAGGGACACCTTCGGCTACACCTTC,CASSRDTFGYTF,TRBJ1-2,-,-,TRBV25-1
TGTGCCAGCAGTTTCCGGGGGTCTGGATACGAGCAGTACTTC,CASSFRGSGYEQYF,TRBJ2-7,few,-,TRBV27
TGCAGCGTTGAGGAGGACAGACTGCCTGGGGACATTCAGTACTTC,CSVEEDRLPGDIQYF,TRBJ2-4,-,-,TRBV29-1
TGTGCCAGCAGACGCACAGGAGCCTCTGGAAACACCATATATTTT,CASRRTGASGNTIYF,TRBJ1-3,-,-,TRBV7-9
TGCGCCAGCAGCCTGGAACCCCCGGGGGGTCGGCAAGAGACCCAGTACTTC,CASSLEPPGGRQETQYF,TRBJ2-5,-,TRBD2,TRBV5-1
TGTGCCAGCATCCAACTAGCGGGGAAATACGAGCAGTACTTC,CASIQLAGKYEQYF,TRBJ2-7,-,TRBD2,TRBV2
TGTGCCAGCAGCTCCCTAGGGAGCAGCACAGATACGCAGTATTTT,CASSSLGSSTDTQYF,TRBJ2-3,-,-,TRBV5-5
TGTGCCAGCAGCTTAGCAGCGGGGCCCCAGCATTTT,CASSLAAGPQHF,TRBJ1-5,once,-,TRBV7-8
TGCGCCAGCAGCAACCGGACAGGGGGCAGGGGCACTGAAGCTTTCTTT,CASSNRTGGRGTEAFF,TRBJ1-1,-,TRBD1,TRBV5-1
TGTGCCAGCAGTGAAAGGCCGGGGGGGCGAGGCTACACTGAAGCTTTCTTT,CASSERPGGRGYTEAFF,TRBJ1-1,-,-,TRBV6-1
TGTGCCAGCAGTGACGCGGGACTCTCCGAGGACTACGAGCAGTACTTC,CASSDAGLSEDYEQYF,TRBJ2-7,-,-,TRBV6-1
TGTGCCAGCAGCCAAGATGGGGGGGGGTCGGGGATTGAGACCCAGTACTTC,CASSQDGGGSGIETQYF,TRBJ2-5,-,TRBD2,TRBV4-2
TGTGCCAGCAGCCGGCCGGGACAGAAGAACACTGAAGCTTTCTTT,CASSRPGQKNTEAFF,TRBJ1-1,-,TRBD1,TRBV13
TGTGCCTCCGAGGGTGTTTTCTACGAGCAGTACTTC,CASEGVFYEQYF,TRBJ2-7,-,-,TRBV7-9